One and the same sample provided the 7 T cell receptor beta chains below, sequenced in a study of cytomegalovirus exposure and HLA in healthy donors. With 60 Vbeta and 13 Jbeta primers, the PCR was carried out. Repertoires were generated with immunoSEQ multiplex PCR, while TCRdb's copy carries only in-frame clones and drops some. The sample lists about 140,000 clones, about four fifths occurring once. Sequenced sample: PBMCs. The receptors stem from a man in his forties in good health and CMV-seronegative.

The chain is built from TRBV11-2 and TRBJ1-5, with TRBD1 matching 10 bases. The V gene end was trimmed by 0 bases and the J gene end by 6 bases; junction bases not matched to a gene: 11. CDR1 is SGHAT, CDR2 FQNNGV, per germline. The length of the CDR3 is 18 residues. The CDR3 bases are TGTGCCAGCAGCTTAGATCCACCGGGACAGGGGTTGGGTCAGCCCCAGCATTTT. It encodes CASSLDPPGQGLGQPQHF. The full variable domain, in which reference TRBV11-2 and TRBJ1-5 provide the parts outside the CDR3, is EAGVAQSPRYKIIEKRQSVAFWCNPISGHATLYWYQQILGQGPKLLIQFQNNGVVDDSQLPKDRFSAERLKGVDSTLKIQPAKLEDSAVYLCASSLDPPGQGLGQPQHFGDGTRLSIL.

This clone was seen a few times. This chain uses TRBV2 with TRBJ2-6, with a weak D call TRBD1 (6 bases). The CDR3 loop spans 15 amino acids. With 3 bases removed from V and 0 bases from J, the gap between germline ends came to 6 bases. The germline V gene encodes CDR1 SNHLY and CDR2 FYNNEI. DNA of the CDR3: TGTGCCAGCAGTGACAGGGGCTCTGGGGCCAACGTCCTGACTTTC. Amino acid sequence: CASSDRGSGANVLTF.

This chain joins TRBV6-6 and TRBJ2-7, with TRBD1 matching over 7 bases. The CDR3 sequence is 16 residues long. The J segment lost 0 bases and the V segment lost 4 bases, leaving 9 bases of the junction unmatched. Germline V CDR1 and CDR2: MNHNY, SVGAGI (reference sequence). The DNA for the CDR3 is TGTGCCAGCAGTTCCTTTCGACAGGGACCCTCCTACGAGCAGTACTTC. Its translation: CASSSFRQGPSYEQYF.

This clone appeared once. The chain uses TRBV2 and TRBJ2-7, with TRBD1 matching over 7 bases. The CDR3 runs to 13 residues. V lost 4 bases to trimming and J lost 6 bases; unmatched junction nucleotides: 6. Germline V gene sequence: CDR1 SNHLY, CDR2 FYNNEI. The CDR3 coding sequence is TGTGCCAGCAGTGGTACAGGGGTTTTCGAGCAGTACTTC. Amino acid sequence: CASSGTGVFEQYF.

In DNA form, the CDR3 reads TGTGCCTGCGCGAGCGGGACCTCCCTTGGGCAGCCCCAGCATTTT. This encodes CACASGTSLGQPQHF. The chain has TRBV6-1 and TRBJ1-5, with D maybe TRBD1 (5 bases). Germline V gives CDR1 MNHNS, CDR2 SASEGT. The V end was cut by 11 bases, the J end by 7 bases, with 24 bases between. The CDR3 spans 15 residues.

V and J are TRBV10-1 and TRBJ1-1; possible D gene TRBD1, 5 bases. Germline CDR1 WNHNN, CDR2 SYGVQD (reference sequence). The V end was cut by 6 bases, the J end by 3 bases, with 11 bases between. The CDR3 extends over 13 amino acids. The CDR3 nucleotides are TGCGCCAGCAGGCAGGGATTCGACACTGAAGCTTTCTTT. This codes for CASRQGFDTEAFF.

The chain couples TRBV19 to TRBJ2-1; TRBD2 matches 12 bases. The CDR3 has 14 amino acids. CDR1 and CDR2 (germline): LNHDA, SQIVND (reference sequence). V lost 8 bases and J lost 9; bases outside the gene matches: 8. The CDR3 loop is CASRLAGVVSEQFF. In DNA, the CDR3 is TGTGCCAGTCGACTAGCGGGGGTGGTGTCTGAGCAGTTCTTC.